The present entry profiles one T cell receptor beta chain with its context. The data were obtained in a study of long-term antiretroviral therapy in people with HIV. The wider study: It was about a decade after the earliest samples that the 2015 immediate-ART recommendation appeared.

Survey level was the resolution at which the v3.0 immunoSEQ assay ran. Measured with immunoSEQ multiplex PCR; TCRdb has only the in-frame clones, and not every one. The table has 20,000 to 25,000 clones, approximately 86% seen once. CDR3 size: 14 residues. Trimming removed 4 bases from V and 7 bases from J; junction bases left unmatched: 9. Looked up from germline, CDR1 is SEHNR and CDR2 is FQNEAQ (reference sequence). This TCR was recovered from a man aged 35-49 years with HIV. This chain connects TRBV7-9 to TRBJ2-7; 8 bases are a match to TRBD1. The source was unsorted PBMCs, collected 1.6 years after starting antiretroviral therapy. CDR3 sequence (DNA): TGTGCCAGCAGCTCTCCAGGGGGCGCAAAAGAGCAGTACTTC. It is translated as CASSSPGGAKEQYF. Complete variable domain (other parts from reference TRBV7-9 and TRBJ2-7): DTGVSQNPRHKITKRGQNVTFRCDPISEHNRLYWYRQTLGQGPEFLTYFQNEAQLEKSRLLSDRFSAERPKGSFSTLEIQRTEQGDSAMYLCASSSPGGAKEQYFGPGTRLTVT.